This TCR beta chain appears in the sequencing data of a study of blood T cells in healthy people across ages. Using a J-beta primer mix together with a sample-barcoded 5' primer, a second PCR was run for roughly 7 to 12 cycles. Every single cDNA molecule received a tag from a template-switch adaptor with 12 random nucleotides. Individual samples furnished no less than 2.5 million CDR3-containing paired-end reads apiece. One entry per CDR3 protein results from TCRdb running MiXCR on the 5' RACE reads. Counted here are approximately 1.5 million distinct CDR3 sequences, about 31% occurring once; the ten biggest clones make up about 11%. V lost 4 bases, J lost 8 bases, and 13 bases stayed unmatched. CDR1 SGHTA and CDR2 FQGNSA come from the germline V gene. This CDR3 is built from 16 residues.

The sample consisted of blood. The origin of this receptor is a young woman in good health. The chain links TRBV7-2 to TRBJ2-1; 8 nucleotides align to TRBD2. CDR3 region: CASSSQGAGALYEQFF. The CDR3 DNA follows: TGTGCCAGCAGCTCCCAGGGAGCGGGAGCCCTTTATGAGCAGTTCTTC.